The clone carrying this TCR beta chain was seen repeatedly, ten times or more. TCRdb re-derived calls from the PCR reads in MiXCR, one entry per CDR3 protein. The data hold around 20,000 distinct CDR3 sequences, with 50% observed a single time. This record belongs to a study of CD4 and CD8 cells across lung adenocarcinoma regions. The ends were cut back, 5 bases at V and 3 bases at J, with 10 bases in the middle. Germline lookup yields CDR1 SGHAT and CDR2 FQNNGV. The CDR3 is 13 amino acids. Samples came from patients with localized non-small cell lung adenocarcinoma. The chain is built from TRBV11-2 and TRBJ2-5; TRBD2 is a possible D gene (5 bases). The clonotype comes from a male donor with lung adenocarcinoma. The CD4 and CD8 labels of this study may be unreliable. Sequencing was performed on CD8+ T cells from the margin of a lung tumor. CDR3 protein: CASSIGLKETQYF. The CDR3 bases are TGTGCCAGCAGCATTGGACTGAAAGAGACCCAGTACTTC. Full variable domain (rest looked up from reference TRBV11-2 and TRBJ2-5): EAGVAQSPRYKIIEKRQSVAFWCNPISGHATLYWYQQILGQGPKLLIQFQNNGVVDDSQLPKDRFSAERLKGVDSTLKIQPAKLEDSAVYLCASSIGLKETQYFGPGTRLLVL.